These 18 T cell receptor beta chains were sequenced from one sample in a study of T cells after yellow fever vaccination. TCRdb reanalysed the 5' RACE reads using MiXCR and keeps one entry per CDR3 protein. The sample records 250,000 or so distinct CDR3 sequences, more than 3.5% being singletons. The source was PBMCs, collected 15 days after the yellow fever booster vaccination. These receptors were taken from a young man who received the YFV17D yellow fever vaccine.

This clonotype was seen repeatedly, ten times or more. J is TRBJ2-2 and V is TRBV6-5, with a tentative D call TRBD2 (6 bases). Trimming removed 4 bases at V and 1 base at J, with 22 bases between. Germline CDR1 and CDR2: MNHEY and SVGAGI. CDR3 length: 19 amino acids. CDR3 DNA: TGTGCCAGCAGTTCTCCCGGGCAGGGACTTCTCCAGAACACCGGGGAGCTGTTTTTT. It translates to CASSSPGQGLLQNTGELFF.

This clonotype was seen at least ten times. V and J are TRBV7-2 and TRBJ2-1, with D possibly matching TRBD1 (5 bases). The CDR3 spans 14 residues. Germline V gene data show CDR1 as SGHTA and CDR2 as FQGNSA. V lost 1 base to trimming and J lost 5 bases, with 9 bases between them. CDR3: CASSLGQGHNEQFF. The CDR3 DNA reads as TGTGCCAGCAGCTTAGGGCAGGGCCACAATGAGCAGTTCTTC.

This clonotype was detected ten times or more. The chain is built from TRBV13 and TRBJ2-7, with 9 bases fitting TRBD2. Trimming removed 6 bases from V and 7 bases from J; junction bases left unmatched: 10. This CDR3 has 14 residues. Germline V gene data show CDR1 as PRHDT and CDR2 as FYEKMQ (reference sequence). CDR3 nucleotides: TGTGCCAGCAGTACAGCGGGGGGCTGGGAAGAGCAGTACTTC. It specifies CASSTAGGWEEQYF.

With respect to this clonotype: It may be a read error: a sequence one base away is much more abundant. This chain links TRBV28 with TRBJ1-5, with D possibly matching TRBD1 (5 bases). The CDR3 runs 14 residues. Germline assignment: CDR1 MDHEN and CDR2 SYDVKM. CDR3: CASGGRQINLPQHF. Written as DNA, the CDR3 is TGTGCCAGCGGGGGGAGACAGATCAATCTGCCCCAGCATTTT. Looking up the rest from reference TRBV28 and TRBJ1-5 gives the full variable domain: DVKVTQSSRYLVKRTGEKVFLECVQDMDHENMFWYRQDPGLGLRLIYFSYDVKMKEKGDIPEGYSVSREKKERFSLILESASTNQTSMYLCASGGRQINLPQHFGDGTRLSIL.

This clonotype was seen ten or more times. The V and J genes are TRBV6-5 and TRBJ2-1; the match to TRBD1 covers 7 bases. Unmatched junction bases numbered 4, after V lost 8 bases and J lost 0 bases. The CDR3 totals 14 residues. CDR1 MNHEY and CDR2 SVGAGI come from the germline V gene. Here the CDR3 DNA reads TGTGCCAGCCCCAGGGGGAGCTCCTACAATGAGCAGTTCTTC. Its protein is CASPRGSSYNEQFF.

This clonotype was recorded many times. The chain joins TRBV5-6 to TRBJ1-1; 8 bases agree with TRBD1. This CDR3 has 17 amino acids. V lost 4 bases, J lost 0 bases, and 11 bases stayed unmatched. Germline CDR1 reads SGHDT; CDR2 reads YYEEEE. DNA for the CDR3: TGTGCCAGCAGCAAGACAGGGGTGGCTTTCATGAACACTGAAGCTTTCTTT. Translated: CASSKTGVAFMNTEAFF.

This clonotype was detected many times. The rearrangement links TRBV12-3 or TRBV12-4 to TRBJ1-1, with 7 bases lining up with TRBD1. After removal of 6 bases from V and 5 bases from J, the junction contained 9 bases not matched to a gene. The CDR3 is 14 amino acids. CDR3 sequence reads: CASSPTGEGTEAFF. The CDR3, as DNA: TGTGCCAGCAGCCCCACAGGGGAGGGGACTGAAGCTTTCTTT.

This clonotype was seen a few times. Written as DNA, the CDR3 is TGCAGTGCTAGATCCAAGGACATTGACTCTGGAAACACCATATATTTT. Its protein product is CSARSKDIDSGNTIYF. The chain combines TRBV20-1 with TRBJ1-3, with a tentative D call TRBD1 (5 bases). V lost 2 bases and J lost 0, with 14 bases in between. The CDR3 runs to 16 residues. Germline V gives CDR1 DFQATT, CDR2 SNEGSKA (reference sequence).

The V and J genes are TRBV21-1 and TRBJ2-7. TRBV21-1 is marked as a pseudogene. The length of the CDR3 is 14 residues. The CDR3 spells CASSRRDSSYEQCV. Written as DNA, the CDR3 is TGTGCCAGCAGCAGAAGGGACAGCTCCTACGAGCAGTGCGTC.

The chain is built from TRBV30 and TRBJ2-1; 8 bases agree with TRBD2. Trimming removed 0 bases from V and 8 bases from J; junction bases left unmatched: 12. The germline gives CDR1 GTSNPN, CDR2 SVGIG (reference sequence). This CDR3 region has 16 residues. The CDR3 reads CAWSVGLAGLNDEQFF. The CDR3 DNA reads TGTGCCTGGAGTGTCGGCCTAGCGGGCCTTAATGATGAGCAGTTCTTC.

At least ten counts were recorded for this clonotype. J is TRBJ2-5 and V is TRBV4-3; 9 positions match TRBD1. Losses at the gene ends were 4 bases for V and 5 bases for J; bases not matched to a gene: 8. Per the germline V gene, CDR1 is LGHNA and CDR2 is YSLEER. CDR3 length: 15 residues. CDR3 amino acids: CASSRDRDLGETQYF. In DNA, the CDR3 is TGCGCCAGCAGCCGGGACAGGGACTTAGGGGAGACCCAGTACTTC.

There are many counts of this clonotype. The CDR3: CASSPRQDQETQYF. CDR3 DNA: TGTGCCAGCAGCCCCAGACAGGACCAAGAGACCCAGTACTTC. The gene calls are TRBV7-2 and TRBJ2-5; possible D gene TRBD1, 6 bases. V lost 5 bases and J lost 0, with 10 bases in between. The CDR3 consists of 14 residues. CDR1 and CDR2 (germline): SGHTA, FQGNSA.

Many counts were recorded for this clonotype. The genes are TRBV6-5 and TRBJ2-1; 11 bases are a match to TRBD2. This CDR3 spans 16 amino acids. Germline lookup yields CDR1 MNHEY and CDR2 SVGAGI. V was pared by 7 bases and J by 9 bases, with 14 bases of the junction left unmatched. The CDR3 nucleotides read TGTGCCAGCACCCCCATGCCCGGGACTAGCGGCGCTGAGCAGTTCTTC. It encodes CASTPMPGTSGAEQFF.

This clonotype was counted many times. V is TRBV5-4 and J is TRBJ1-2; a possible D gene is TRBD1 (5 bases). Looked up from germline, CDR1 is SGHNT and CDR2 is YYREEE (reference sequence). Trimming removed 1 base from V and 6 bases from J, with 10 bases in between. The CDR3 is 13 residues long. The chain's CDR3 is CASSLYAGDGYTF. The CDR3 DNA reads TGTGCCAGCAGCTTGTATGCGGGGGATGGCTACACCTTC.

This clonotype has at least ten counts. This chain connects TRBV5-1 to TRBJ1-6; unclear D gene. The CDR3 totals 14 residues. The V and J ends lost 3 bases and 9 bases respectively, with 13 bases between them. Germline V gene sequence: CDR1 SGHRS, CDR2 YFSETQ. CDR3 sequence: CASSYTRLISPLHF. For the CDR3, the DNA is TGCGCCAGCAGCTACACACGACTTATTTCACCCCTCCACTTT.

The table lists this clonotype with many counts. The chain employs TRBV20-1 and TRBJ2-1, with TRBD2 identical over 8 bases. This CDR3 region has 17 residues. Germline V lookup: CDR1 DFQATT, CDR2 SNEGSKA (reference sequence). Trimming cost V 0 bases and J 8 bases; bases outside gene matches: 15. CDR3 sequence: CSARDLSGRGVGDEQFF. The CDR3 nucleotides are TGCAGTGCTAGAGACCTCAGTGGGCGGGGGGTAGGCGATGAGCAGTTCTTC.

This clonotype was detected many times. The chain's CDR3 is CATSRDRTAGELFF. The CDR3 DNA reads TGTGCCACCAGCAGAGATAGGACGGCCGGGGAGCTGTTTTTT. The chain has TRBV15 and TRBJ2-2; no clear D gene. Germline V gene data show CDR1 as LNHNV and CDR2 as YYDKDF (reference sequence). Trimming left V 0 bases short and J 6 bases short, with 8 bases between. The CDR3 has 14 amino acids.

In this sample, this clonotype turned up many times. The rearrangement uses TRBV4-3 and TRBJ1-1; D remains unclear. The CDR3 has 16 amino acids. Germline V gene lookup returns CDR1 LGHNA and CDR2 YSLEER. The V end lost 1 base, the J end lost 2 bases, and 14 bases lay between the germline ends. The CDR3 DNA reads TGCGCCAGCAGCCAAGGACGGGCAGGACTCAACACTGAAGCTTTCTTT. Its translation is CASSQGRAGLNTEAFF.